These 10 T cell receptor beta chains were all obtained from the same sample, sequenced in a study of T-cell memory formation after mild COVID-19. TCRdb reanalysed the 5' RACE reads using MiXCR and keeps one entry per CDR3 protein. Of some 82,000 distinct CDR3 sequences listed, around 13% are singletons. Input material: PBMCs or a T cell subset sorted from them (not recorded which). Every receptor here comes from a man aged 18 to 29 who had mild COVID-19 (a few samples of this study predate the infection). Cell type and time point are not known.

This clonotype came up many times. The chain recombines TRBV11-3 with TRBJ2-4; no reliable D call. The germline CDR1 and CDR2 sequences are SGHNT and YENEEA. The ends were cut back, 1 base at V and 5 bases at J, with 6 bases in the middle. The CDR3 is 13 amino acids. The CDR3 DNA follows: TGTGCCAGCAGCTTAGGACCCCAAAACATTCAGTACTTC. It specifies CASSLGPQNIQYF.

There are a few counts of this clonotype. CDR3 bases: TGTGCCAGCTCACCGTTTGTCGGGGCGCAACTCTCTGGGGCCAACGTCCTGACTTTC. Protein product: CASSPFVGAQLSGANVLTF. This rearrangement joins TRBV18 to TRBJ2-6, with D tentatively TRBD1 or TRBD2 (5 bases each). CDR3 size: 19 residues. V was clipped by 3 bases and J by 0 bases, with 18 bases between them. Per the germline V gene, CDR1 is KGHSH and CDR2 is LQKENI.

The chain carries TRBV7-9 and TRBJ2-7, with D unresolved. This CDR3 contains 13 residues. Germline assignment: CDR1 SEHNR and CDR2 FQNEAQ (reference sequence). The V gene lost 7 bases and the J gene lost 6 bases, with 16 bases spanning the gap. CDR3 in DNA: TGTGCCAGCATCTTCTCCACCGGTGGCGAGCAGTACTTC. Its translation: CASIFSTGGEQYF.

This clonotype was observed a handful of times. The chain links TRBV4-3 to TRBJ1-5, with 7 bases matching TRBD1. The CDR3 spans 15 residues. V lost 3 bases and J lost 0; bases outside the gene matches: 2. Germline V CDR1 and CDR2: LGHNA, YSLEER. As DNA, the CDR3 is TGCGCCAGCAGCCAGAGGACAGGTAGCAATCAGCCCCAGCATTTT. It specifies CASSQRTGSNQPQHF.

This chain links TRBV29-1 with TRBJ1-1, with D perhaps matching TRBD1 (5 bases). The germline gives CDR1 SQVTM, CDR2 ANQGSEA. Trimming removed 7 bases at V and 5 bases at J, with 14 bases between. CDR3 length: 12 amino acids. The chain's CDR3 is CSAMPGKTEAFF. Written as DNA, the CDR3 is TGCAGCGCAATGCCAGGGAAAACTGAAGCTTTCTTT.

The chain couples TRBV20-1 to TRBJ1-4, with TRBD1 identical over 12 bases. Germline assignment: CDR1 DFQATT and CDR2 SNEGSKA (reference sequence). Trimming removed 5 bases from V and 5 bases from J; junction bases left unmatched: 3. The CDR3 is 14 amino acids. CDR3 sequence (DNA): TGCAGTGCTCGGGACAGGGGGCTCAATGAAAAACTGTTTTTT. It yields the protein CSARDRGLNEKLFF.

This clonotype has only a few counts. The chain employs TRBV19 and TRBJ2-3, with 8 nucleotides matching TRBD2. From germline, CDR1 is LNHDA and CDR2 SQIVND (reference sequence). CDR3 size: 13 residues. Trimming took 11 bases from V and 0 from J; bases not matched to a gene: 4. CDR3 nucleotide sequence: TGTGCCTCCGTAGCGGGGAGCACAGATACGCAGTATTTT. Its protein product is CASVAGSTDTQYF.

This clonotype occurred a few times. This rearrangement joins TRBV4-1 to TRBJ1-2; TRBD1 aligns across 9 bases. CDR1 MGHRA and CDR2 YSYEKL come from the germline V gene. With 0 bases clipped from V and 13 bases from J, the junction kept 6 bases outside the gene matches. CDR3 length: 13 residues. The CDR3 sequence is CASSQEGDRDFTF. CDR3 sequence (DNA): TGCGCCAGCAGCCAAGAGGGGGACAGGGATTTCACCTTC.

This chain uses TRBV11-1 with TRBJ2-3; 7 nucleotides align to TRBD2. From germline, CDR1 is SGHAT and CDR2 FQDESV (reference sequence). Trimming cost V 5 bases and J 7 bases; bases outside gene matches: 15. This CDR3 has 16 residues. The CDR3 reads CASSPSDREVGNTQYF. The CDR3, as DNA: TGTGCCAGCAGCCCTAGTGACCGGGAGGTGGGAAATACGCAGTATTTT.

This clonotype was detected only a few times. The chain recombines TRBV28 with TRBJ2-3; D is ambiguous. The CDR3 is 16 amino acids. The V end lost 8 bases, the J end lost 0 bases, and 18 bases lay between the germline ends. Germline V gives CDR1 MDHEN, CDR2 SYDVKM. CDR3 in DNA: TGTGCCAGCGCCGTCCATATCGAGACTAGCACAGATACGCAGTATTTT. Amino acid sequence: CASAVHIETSTDTQYF.